Listed below are T cell receptor beta chains from one sample, sequenced in a study of blood T cell repertoires in COVID-19. Sequenced by immunoSEQ multiplex PCR; TCRdb stores in-frame clones only, minus some. This table holds about 80,000 clones, around 83% found once. Input material: peripheral blood. Receptors originate from a man older than 75 with active or convalescent COVID-19. Each CDR3 is given with its conserved first and last residue. Fields, in order: D gene, clone size, J gene, V gene, CDR3 DNA, CDR3 protein. A D gene is named only where the DNA matches it firmly. Where a row states a size, it is once, few, many or the class of an expanded clone; other rows omit it.

d_gene: NA; abundance: NA; j_gene: TRBJ1-1; v_gene: TRBV29-1; CDR3nt: TGCAGCGTTGAGTGGGGCAGGAACACTGAAGCTTTCTTT; CDR3aa: CSVEWGRNTEAFF
d_gene: TRBD1; abundance: NA; j_gene: TRBJ1-5; v_gene: TRBV19; CDR3nt: TGTGCCAGTTGCCTGGGGACAGGGCAGGGACAGCCCCAGCATTTT; CDR3aa: CASCLGTGQGQPQHF
d_gene: NA; abundance: NA; j_gene: TRBJ1-4; v_gene: TRBV3-1/TRBV3-2; CDR3nt: TGTGCCAGCAGCCAAGTTGGAGGATGGGAAAAACTGTTTTTT; CDR3aa: CASSQVGGWEKLFF
d_gene: TRBD2; abundance: NA; j_gene: TRBJ2-3; v_gene: TRBV7-2; CDR3nt: TGTGCCAGCGCTGGACTAGCTACAGATACGCAGTATTTT; CDR3aa: CASAGLATDTQYF
d_gene: NA; abundance: NA; j_gene: TRBJ2-6; v_gene: TRBV5-8; CDR3nt: TGTGCCAGCAGCTTGTTGGGGGCCTCTGGGGCCAACGTCCTGACTTTC; CDR3aa: CASSLLGASGANVLTF
d_gene: NA; abundance: NA; j_gene: TRBJ1-1; v_gene: TRBV5-1; CDR3nt: TGCGCCAGCAGTTCGTTGGCCTTTGCGGACACTGAAGCTTTCTTT; CDR3aa: CASSSLAFADTEAFF
d_gene: TRBD2; abundance: NA; j_gene: TRBJ2-1; v_gene: TRBV7-3; CDR3nt: TGTGCCAGCAGTTCCAATCCAGCGGGGGGAGGTGAGCAGTTCTTC; CDR3aa: CASSSNPAGGGEQFF
d_gene: NA; abundance: NA; j_gene: TRBJ2-1; v_gene: TRBV19; CDR3nt: TGTGCCAGTAGTTTTCTACCGGGAACATACAATGAGCAGTTCTTC; CDR3aa: CASSFLPGTYNEQFF
d_gene: TRBD2; abundance: NA; j_gene: TRBJ2-3; v_gene: TRBV11-2; CDR3nt: TGTGCCAGCAGCTCACGACTAGCGGGAGATACGCAGTATTTT; CDR3aa: CASSSRLAGDTQYF
d_gene: NA; abundance: NA; j_gene: TRBJ2-2; v_gene: TRBV11-2; CDR3nt: TGTGCCAGCAGCTTTAACCCCAGGGCGGCCGGGGAGCTGTTTTTT; CDR3aa: CASSFNPRAAGELFF
d_gene: NA; abundance: NA; j_gene: TRBJ1-2; v_gene: TRBV3-1/TRBV3-2; CDR3nt: TGTGCCAGCAGCTCGACAGCTAACTATGGCTACACCTTC; CDR3aa: CASSSTANYGYTF
d_gene: NA; abundance: once; j_gene: TRBJ2-5; v_gene: TRBV4-1; CDR3nt: TGCGCCAGCAGCCAGAGGGCACAAGAGACCCAGTACTTC; CDR3aa: CASSQRAQETQYF
d_gene: TRBD1; abundance: NA; j_gene: TRBJ1-1; v_gene: TRBV28; CDR3nt: TGTGCCAGCACCGATCGGACAGGGAACACTGAAGCTTTCTTT; CDR3aa: CASTDRTGNTEAFF
d_gene: NA; abundance: NA; j_gene: TRBJ1-3; v_gene: TRBV12-3/TRBV12-4; CDR3nt: TGTGCCAGCAGTTTGGACATAGGAAACACCATATATTTT; CDR3aa: CASSLDIGNTIYF
d_gene: NA; abundance: NA; j_gene: TRBJ1-1; v_gene: TRBV5-1; CDR3nt: TGCGCCAGCAGCCTCGAAGGGGAGAACACTGAAGCTTTCTTT; CDR3aa: CASSLEGENTEAFF
d_gene: TRBD1; abundance: NA; j_gene: TRBJ1-2; v_gene: TRBV3-1/TRBV3-2; CDR3nt: TGTGCCAGCAGCCAAGAATGGGGACAGGGCCTCTATGGCTACACCTTC; CDR3aa: CASSQEWGQGLYGYTF
d_gene: NA; abundance: NA; j_gene: TRBJ1-2; v_gene: TRBV6-4; CDR3nt: TGTGCCAGCAGTGACTCCCCCTCAGTGGGCCGCGGGGGTGGCTACACCTTC; CDR3aa: CASSDSPSVGRGGGYTF
d_gene: NA; abundance: NA; j_gene: TRBJ2-5; v_gene: TRBV19; CDR3nt: TGTGCCAGTAGTACATTAAGCAGGGGTCTAGAGACCCAGTACTTC; CDR3aa: CASSTLSRGLETQYF
d_gene: NA; abundance: NA; j_gene: TRBJ1-5; v_gene: TRBV5-6; CDR3nt: TGTGCCAGCAGCTTGCAGGACAGACATCAGCCCCAGCATTTT; CDR3aa: CASSLQDRHQPQHF
d_gene: NA; abundance: once; j_gene: TRBJ2-1; v_gene: TRBV6-2/TRBV6-3; CDR3nt: TGTGCCAGCAGCTCGGACGGACTATCCTACAATGAGCAGTTCTTC; CDR3aa: CASSSDGLSYNEQFF
d_gene: NA; abundance: NA; j_gene: TRBJ2-1; v_gene: TRBV13; CDR3nt: TGTGCCAGCAGCTTACCCCGCAGGGCCTACAATGAGCAGTTCTTC; CDR3aa: CASSLPRRAYNEQFF
d_gene: NA; abundance: NA; j_gene: TRBJ1-4; v_gene: TRBV29-1; CDR3nt: TGCAGCGTTGAGGTTTCAGGGCAGGGTGAAAAACTGTTTTTT; CDR3aa: CSVEVSGQGEKLFF
d_gene: TRBD2; abundance: NA; j_gene: TRBJ2-5; v_gene: TRBV9; CDR3nt: TGTGCCAGCAGCGTAGATCCTAGCGGGGGGGGTCAAGAGACCCAGTACTTC; CDR3aa: CASSVDPSGGGQETQYF
d_gene: TRBD2; abundance: NA; j_gene: TRBJ2-1; v_gene: TRBV5-1; CDR3nt: TGCGCCAGCAGCTTGGTTTCTAGCGGCTTCAATGAGCAGTTCTTC; CDR3aa: CASSLVSSGFNEQFF
d_gene: NA; abundance: NA; j_gene: TRBJ1-1; v_gene: TRBV5-8; CDR3nt: TGTGCCAGCAGCCCACGGAGCACTGAAGCTTTCTTT; CDR3aa: CASSPRSTEAFF
d_gene: NA; abundance: NA; j_gene: TRBJ1-3; v_gene: TRBV3-1/TRBV3-2; CDR3nt: TGTGCCAGCAGCCAAGTTGTCACTAACACCATATATTTT; CDR3aa: CASSQVVTNTIYF
d_gene: TRBD2; abundance: NA; j_gene: TRBJ2-2; v_gene: TRBV5-1; CDR3nt: TGCGCCAGCAGCTTCCCCCTTCTAGCGGCCCGAGGGACCGGGGAGCTGTTTTTT; CDR3aa: CASSFPLLAARGTGELFF
d_gene: TRBD1; abundance: NA; j_gene: TRBJ1-1; v_gene: TRBV6-5; CDR3nt: TGTGCCAGCAGCCTTAGACAGGGAATAGGGACTGAAGCTTTCTTT; CDR3aa: CASSLRQGIGTEAFF
d_gene: NA; abundance: NA; j_gene: TRBJ1-4; v_gene: TRBV15; CDR3nt: TGTGCCACCAGCAGAGACAGGTCATCTAATGAAAAACTGTTTTTT; CDR3aa: CATSRDRSSNEKLFF
d_gene: NA; abundance: NA; j_gene: TRBJ1-2; v_gene: TRBV19; CDR3nt: TGTGCCAGTAGTATCCCCCCCGGTGGCTACACCTTC; CDR3aa: CASSIPPGGYTF
d_gene: TRBD2; abundance: NA; j_gene: TRBJ2-1; v_gene: TRBV28; CDR3nt: TGTGCCAGCAGTTCCCACCCTGGGACTAGCGGGGGGGGCTACAATGAGCAGTTCTTC; CDR3aa: CASSSHPGTSGGGYNEQFF
d_gene: TRBD1; abundance: NA; j_gene: TRBJ1-5; v_gene: TRBV28; CDR3nt: TGTGCCAGCTACCCAAACGACAGGGCAGGTGTTCAGCCCCAGCATTTT; CDR3aa: CASYPNDRAGVQPQHF
d_gene: NA; abundance: NA; j_gene: TRBJ1-1; v_gene: TRBV5-4; CDR3nt: TGTGCCAGCAGCTGGGCACTGGACACTGAAGCTTTCTTT; CDR3aa: CASSWALDTEAFF
d_gene: TRBD1; abundance: NA; j_gene: TRBJ2-1; v_gene: TRBV5-4; CDR3nt: TGTGCCAGCAGCTTGGGGACAGGTGAGCAGTTCTTC; CDR3aa: CASSLGTGEQFF
d_gene: TRBD2; abundance: NA; j_gene: TRBJ2-7; v_gene: TRBV4-1; CDR3nt: TGCGCCAGCAGCCAGGGAGTACTAGCGCGGTCCTACGAGCAGTACTTC; CDR3aa: CASSQGVLARSYEQYF
d_gene: NA; abundance: NA; j_gene: TRBJ2-5; v_gene: TRBV15; CDR3nt: TGTGCCACCAGCAGTGCCCCGGGGGGCTCTGAGACCCAGTACTTC; CDR3aa: CATSSAPGGSETQYF
d_gene: TRBD1; abundance: NA; j_gene: TRBJ2-1; v_gene: TRBV29-1; CDR3nt: TGCAGCGTGGGACAGGGTTACAATGAGCAGTTCTTC; CDR3aa: CSVGQGYNEQFF
d_gene: TRBD2; abundance: NA; j_gene: TRBJ2-2; v_gene: TRBV18; CDR3nt: TGTGCCAGCTCACCACTTCCTAGCGGGTCCACCGGGGAGCTGTTTTTT; CDR3aa: CASSPLPSGSTGELFF